The rows below give T cell receptor beta chains drawn from one sample of a study of blood T cell repertoires in COVID-19. Using immunoSEQ multiplex PCR, the repertoire was profiled, and TCRdb retains in-frame clones only, with some absent. The sample carries over 110,000 clones, roughly 88% recorded once. Sequenced material: peripheral blood. The receptors derive from a human donor in a cohort sampled during active COVID-19. CDR3s leave out the opening cysteine and the closing phenylalanine or tryptophan.

J,V,CDR3
TRBJ2-2,TRBV18,ASSPITGTNTGELF
TRBJ2-1,TRBV3-1/TRBV3-2,ASSQGTQGALRQF
TRBJ1-4,TRBV12-3/TRBV12-4,ASSLEGEKLF
TRBJ2-3,TRBV7-2,ASSLVDRGPIVGTQY
TRBJ2-1,TRBV2,ASGQMGHEQF
TRBJ1-5,TRBV7-8,ASRQGTGQNQPQH
TRBJ2-5,TRBV14,ASAALQQETQY
TRBJ2-1,TRBV4-3,ASSQTSRHEQF
TRBJ1-1,TRBV19,ASSFPGSEAF
TRBJ2-2,TRBV7-6,ASTISGGNGELF
TRBJ2-3,TRBV2,ASSLGGVGTDTQY
TRBJ2-7,TRBV6-5,ASSSGQRSNEQY
TRBJ1-1,TRBV9,ASSGHLNTEAF
TRBJ1-1,TRBV11-3,ASSLDRDTEAF
TRBJ2-2,TRBV7-2,ASSLRQGGTGELF